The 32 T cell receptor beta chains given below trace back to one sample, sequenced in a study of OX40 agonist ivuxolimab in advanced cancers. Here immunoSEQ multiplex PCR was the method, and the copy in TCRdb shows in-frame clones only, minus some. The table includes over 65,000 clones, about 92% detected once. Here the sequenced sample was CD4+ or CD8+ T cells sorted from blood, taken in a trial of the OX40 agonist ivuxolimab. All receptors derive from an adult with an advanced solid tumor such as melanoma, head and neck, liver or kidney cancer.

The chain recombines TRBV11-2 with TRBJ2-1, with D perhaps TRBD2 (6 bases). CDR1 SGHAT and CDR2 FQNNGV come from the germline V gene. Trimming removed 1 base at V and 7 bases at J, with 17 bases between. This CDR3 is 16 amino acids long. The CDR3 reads CASSLGRGTSRNEQFF. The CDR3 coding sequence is TGTGCCAGCAGCTTAGGTCGGGGGACGTCTCGGAATGAGCAGTTCTTC.

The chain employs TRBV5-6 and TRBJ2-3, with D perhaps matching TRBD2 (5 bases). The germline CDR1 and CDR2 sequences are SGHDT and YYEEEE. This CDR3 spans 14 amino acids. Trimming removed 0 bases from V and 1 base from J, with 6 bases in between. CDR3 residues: CASSLVEGTDTQYF. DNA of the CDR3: TGTGCCAGCAGCTTGGTGGAGGGCACAGATACGCAGTATTTT.

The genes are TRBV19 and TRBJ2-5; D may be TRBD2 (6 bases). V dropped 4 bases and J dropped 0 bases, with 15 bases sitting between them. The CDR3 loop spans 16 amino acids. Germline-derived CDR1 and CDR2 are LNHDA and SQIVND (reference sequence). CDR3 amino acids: CASSTLGTQYQETQYF. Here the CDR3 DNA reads TGTGCCAGTAGTACCCTGGGGACTCAGTACCAAGAGACCCAGTACTTC.

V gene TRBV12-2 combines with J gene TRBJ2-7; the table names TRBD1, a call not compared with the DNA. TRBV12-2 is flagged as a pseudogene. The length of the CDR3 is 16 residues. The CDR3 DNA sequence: TGTGCAAGTCGCTTAGGGCGGGGACAGGGGGCATACGAGCAGTACTTC. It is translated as CASRLGRGQGAYEQYF.

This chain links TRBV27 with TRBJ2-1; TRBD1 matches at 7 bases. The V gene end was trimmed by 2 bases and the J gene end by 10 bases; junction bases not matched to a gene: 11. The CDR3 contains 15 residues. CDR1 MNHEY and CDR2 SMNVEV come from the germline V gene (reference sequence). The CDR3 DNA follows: TGTGCCAGCAGTTTACTGGACAGGCCGCAGGGGGAGCAGTTCTTC. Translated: CASSLLDRPQGEQFF.

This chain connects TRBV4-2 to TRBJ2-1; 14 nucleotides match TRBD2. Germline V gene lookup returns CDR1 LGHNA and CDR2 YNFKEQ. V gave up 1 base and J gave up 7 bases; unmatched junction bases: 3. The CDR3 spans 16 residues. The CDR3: CASSQVGLAGVNEQFF. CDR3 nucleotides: TGTGCCAGCAGCCAAGTGGGACTAGCGGGAGTTAATGAGCAGTTCTTC.

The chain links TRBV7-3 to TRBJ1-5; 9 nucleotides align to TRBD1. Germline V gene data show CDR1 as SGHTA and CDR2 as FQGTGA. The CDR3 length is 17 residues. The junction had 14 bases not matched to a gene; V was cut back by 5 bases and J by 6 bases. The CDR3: CASSVKGQGSTGQPQHF. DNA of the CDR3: TGTGCCAGCAGCGTTAAGGGACAGGGTAGTACCGGTCAGCCCCAGCATTTT.

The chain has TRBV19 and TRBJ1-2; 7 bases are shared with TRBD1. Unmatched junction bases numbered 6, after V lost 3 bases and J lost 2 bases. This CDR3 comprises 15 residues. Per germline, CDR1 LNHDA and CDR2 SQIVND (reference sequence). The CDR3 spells CASSIQDRENYGYTF. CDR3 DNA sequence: TGTGCCAGTAGTATCCAAGACAGGGAGAACTATGGCTACACCTTC. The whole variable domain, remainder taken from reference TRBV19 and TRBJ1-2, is DGGITQSPKYLFRKEGQNVTLSCEQNLNHDAMYWYRQDPGQGLRLIYYSQIVNDFQKGDIAEGYSVSREKKESFPLTVTSAQKNPTAFYLCASSIQDRENYGYTFGSGTRLTVV.

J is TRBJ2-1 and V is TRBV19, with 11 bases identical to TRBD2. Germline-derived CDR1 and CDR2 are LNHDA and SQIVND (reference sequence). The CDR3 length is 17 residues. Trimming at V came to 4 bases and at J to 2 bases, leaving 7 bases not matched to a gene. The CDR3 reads CASSTSRLAGTYNEQFF. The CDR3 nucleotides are TGTGCCAGTAGTACCTCTCGACTAGCGGGAACCTACAATGAGCAGTTCTTC.

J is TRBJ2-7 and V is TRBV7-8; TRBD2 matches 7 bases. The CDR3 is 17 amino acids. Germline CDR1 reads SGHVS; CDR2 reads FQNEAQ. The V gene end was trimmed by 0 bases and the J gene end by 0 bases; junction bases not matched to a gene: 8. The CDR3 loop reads CASSLAFSSGDSYEQYF. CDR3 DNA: TGTGCCAGCAGCTTAGCGTTCTCTAGCGGTGACTCCTACGAGCAGTACTTC.

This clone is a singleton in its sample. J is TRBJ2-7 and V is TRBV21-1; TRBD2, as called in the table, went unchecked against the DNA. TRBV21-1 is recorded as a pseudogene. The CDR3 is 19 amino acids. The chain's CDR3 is CASSNGSWTSAAATYEQYF. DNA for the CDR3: TGTGCCAGCAGCAACGGTAGCTGGACTAGTGCAGCCGCGACCTACGAGCAGTACTTC.

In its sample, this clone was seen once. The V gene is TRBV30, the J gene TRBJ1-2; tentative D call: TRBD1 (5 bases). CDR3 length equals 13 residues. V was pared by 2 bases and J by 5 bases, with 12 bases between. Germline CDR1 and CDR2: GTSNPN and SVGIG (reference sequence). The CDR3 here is CAWSPGRGYGYTF. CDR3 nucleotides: TGTGCCTGGAGTCCGGGGCGAGGGTATGGCTACACCTTC.

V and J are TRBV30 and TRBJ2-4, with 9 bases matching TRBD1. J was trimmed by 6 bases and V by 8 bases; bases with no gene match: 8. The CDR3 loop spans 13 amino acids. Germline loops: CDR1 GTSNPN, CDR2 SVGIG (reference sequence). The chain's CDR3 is CAQDRGWRNIQYF. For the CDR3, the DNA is TGTGCCCAAGACAGGGGGTGGAGAAACATTCAGTACTTC.

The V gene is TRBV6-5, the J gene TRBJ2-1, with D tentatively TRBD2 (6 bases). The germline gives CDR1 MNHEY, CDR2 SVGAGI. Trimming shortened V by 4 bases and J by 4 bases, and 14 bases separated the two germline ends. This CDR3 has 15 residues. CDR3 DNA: TGTGCCAGCAGTTCAAGCCTGGAGGGATACAATGAGCAGTTCTTC. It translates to CASSSSLEGYNEQFF.

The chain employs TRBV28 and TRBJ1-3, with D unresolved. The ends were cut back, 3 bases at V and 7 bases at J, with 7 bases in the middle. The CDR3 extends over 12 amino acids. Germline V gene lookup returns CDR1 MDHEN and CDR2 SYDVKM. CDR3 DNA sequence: TGTGCCAGCAGTTTTCCTAGGAACACCATATATTTT. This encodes CASSFPRNTIYF.

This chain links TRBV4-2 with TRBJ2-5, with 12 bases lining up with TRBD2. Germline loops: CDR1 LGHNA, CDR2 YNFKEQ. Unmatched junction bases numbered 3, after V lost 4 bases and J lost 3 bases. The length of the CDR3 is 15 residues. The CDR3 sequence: CASSPGLAGEETQYF. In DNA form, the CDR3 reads TGTGCCAGCAGCCCGGGACTAGCGGGCGAAGAGACCCAGTACTTC.

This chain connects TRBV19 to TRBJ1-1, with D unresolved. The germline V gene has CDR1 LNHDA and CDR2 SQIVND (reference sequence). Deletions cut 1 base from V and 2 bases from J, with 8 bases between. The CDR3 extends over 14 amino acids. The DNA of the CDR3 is TGTGCCAGTAGTATAGGGGCGGCCAACACTGAAGCTTTCTTT. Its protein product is CASSIGAANTEAFF.

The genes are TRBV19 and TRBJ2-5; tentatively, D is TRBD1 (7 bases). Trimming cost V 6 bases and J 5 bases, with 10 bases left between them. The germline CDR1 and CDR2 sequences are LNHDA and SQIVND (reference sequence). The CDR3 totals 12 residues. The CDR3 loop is CASRTGRETQYF. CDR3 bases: TGTGCCAGTAGGACAGGGAGGGAGACCCAGTACTTC.

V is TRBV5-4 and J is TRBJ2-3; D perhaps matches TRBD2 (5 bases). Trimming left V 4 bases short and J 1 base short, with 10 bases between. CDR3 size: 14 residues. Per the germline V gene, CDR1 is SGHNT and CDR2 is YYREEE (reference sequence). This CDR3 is CASSPGTRTDTQYF. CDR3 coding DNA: TGTGCCAGCAGCCCGGGAACTCGCACAGATACGCAGTATTTT.

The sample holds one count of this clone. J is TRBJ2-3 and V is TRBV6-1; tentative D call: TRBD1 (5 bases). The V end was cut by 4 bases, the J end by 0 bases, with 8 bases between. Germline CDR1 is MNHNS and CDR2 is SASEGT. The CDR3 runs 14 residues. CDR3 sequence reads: CASSVGHSTDTQYF. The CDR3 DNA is TGTGCCAGCAGTGTTGGACACAGCACAGATACGCAGTATTTT.

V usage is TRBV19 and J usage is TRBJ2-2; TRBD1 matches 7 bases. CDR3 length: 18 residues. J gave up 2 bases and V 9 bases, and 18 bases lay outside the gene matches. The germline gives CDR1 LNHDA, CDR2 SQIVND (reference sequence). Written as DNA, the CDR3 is TGTGCCAGCAGAAACGAAGAATCCGGGACAGTTAACACCGGGGAGCTGTTTTTT. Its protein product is CASRNEESGTVNTGELFF.

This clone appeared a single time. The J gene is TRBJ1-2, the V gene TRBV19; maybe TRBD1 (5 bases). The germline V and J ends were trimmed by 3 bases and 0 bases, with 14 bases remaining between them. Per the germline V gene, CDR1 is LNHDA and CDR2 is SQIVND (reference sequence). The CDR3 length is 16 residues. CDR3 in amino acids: CASSISVGTANYGYTF. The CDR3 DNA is TGTGCCAGTAGTATTAGCGTCGGGACCGCTAACTATGGCTACACCTTC.

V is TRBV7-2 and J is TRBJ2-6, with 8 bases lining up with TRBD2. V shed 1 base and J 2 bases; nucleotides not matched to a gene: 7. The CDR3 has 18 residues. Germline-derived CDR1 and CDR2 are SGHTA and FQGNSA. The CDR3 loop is CASSLGPGGNAGANVLTF. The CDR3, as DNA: TGTGCCAGCAGCTTAGGACCGGGAGGGAATGCTGGGGCCAACGTCCTGACTTTC.

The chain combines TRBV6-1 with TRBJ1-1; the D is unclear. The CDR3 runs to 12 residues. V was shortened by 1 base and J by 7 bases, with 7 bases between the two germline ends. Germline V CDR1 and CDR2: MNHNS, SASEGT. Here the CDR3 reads CASSEGHREAFF. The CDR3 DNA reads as TGTGCCAGCAGTGAAGGCCATCGTGAAGCTTTCTTT.

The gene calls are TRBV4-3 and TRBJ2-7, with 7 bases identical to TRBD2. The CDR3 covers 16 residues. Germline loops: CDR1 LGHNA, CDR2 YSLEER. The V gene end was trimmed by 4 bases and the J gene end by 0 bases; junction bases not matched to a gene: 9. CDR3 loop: CASSRSLADISYEQYF. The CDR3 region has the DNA TGCGCCAGCAGCCGATCCCTAGCGGATATCTCCTACGAGCAGTACTTC.

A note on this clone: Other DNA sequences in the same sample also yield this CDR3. The CDR3 loop reads CASSYSYTSYEQYF. CDR3 nucleotides: TGTGCCAGCAGTTACTCATACACCTCCTACGAGCAGTACTTC. The chain combines TRBV6-5 with TRBJ2-7, with D unresolved. Per the germline V gene, CDR1 is MNHEY and CDR2 is SVGAGI. CDR3 length equals 14 residues. The V and J ends lost 0 bases and 0 bases respectively, with 6 bases between them.

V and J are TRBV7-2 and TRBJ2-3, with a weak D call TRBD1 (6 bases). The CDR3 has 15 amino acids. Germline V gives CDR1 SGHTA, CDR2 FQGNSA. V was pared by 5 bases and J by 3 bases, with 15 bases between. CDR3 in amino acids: CASSLQGRDTDTQYF. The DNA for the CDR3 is TGTGCCAGCAGCCTACAGGGTCGTGATACAGATACGCAGTATTTT. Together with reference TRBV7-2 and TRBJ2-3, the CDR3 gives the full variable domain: GAGVSQSPSNKVTEKGKDVELRCDPISGHTALYWYRQSLGQGLEFLIYFQGNSAPDKSGLPSDRFSAERTGGSVSTLTIQRTQQEDSAVYLCASSLQGRDTDTQYFGPGTRLTVL.

CDR3 nucleotide sequence: TGTGCCAGCAGGGACAGGGGATCCAATGAGCAGTTCTTC. Translation: CASRDRGSNEQFF. V and J are TRBV6-5 and TRBJ2-1; 9 positions agree with TRBD1. The CDR3 runs to 13 residues. Germline CDR1 reads MNHEY; CDR2 reads SVGAGI. V trimming: 6 bases; J trimming: 6 bases; junction bases outside the gene matches: 3.

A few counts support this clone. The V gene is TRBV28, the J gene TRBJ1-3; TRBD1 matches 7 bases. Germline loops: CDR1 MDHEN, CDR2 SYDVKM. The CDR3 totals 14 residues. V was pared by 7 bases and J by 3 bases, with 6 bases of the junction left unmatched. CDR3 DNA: TGTGCCAGCAAAATGCAGGGGGATGGAAACACCATATATTTT. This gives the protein CASKMQGDGNTIYF.

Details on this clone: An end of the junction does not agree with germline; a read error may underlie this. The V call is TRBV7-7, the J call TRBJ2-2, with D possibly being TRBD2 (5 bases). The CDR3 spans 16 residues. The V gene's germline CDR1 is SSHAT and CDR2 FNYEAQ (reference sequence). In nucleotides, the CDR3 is TGTGCTAGCAGCCCCCGTGCACTAGGGAACACCGGGGAGCTGTTTTTT. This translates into CASSPRALGNTGELFF.

The CDR3 region is CASSIDRRQGRRFF. The CDR3 DNA follows: TGTGCCAGTAGTATAGATCGTAGGCAGGGTAGGCGGTTCTTC. V gene TRBV19 combines with J gene TRBJ2-1; maybe TRBD1 (5 bases). Trimming shortened V by 0 bases and J by 15 bases, and 18 bases separated the two germline ends. The V gene's germline CDR1 is LNHDA and CDR2 SQIVND (reference sequence). This CDR3 is 14 amino acids long.

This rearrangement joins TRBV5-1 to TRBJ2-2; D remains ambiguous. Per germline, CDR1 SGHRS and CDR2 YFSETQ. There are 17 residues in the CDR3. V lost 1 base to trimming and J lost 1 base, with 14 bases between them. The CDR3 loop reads CASSLSPGNVNTGELFF. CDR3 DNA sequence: TGCGCCAGCAGCTTGAGCCCAGGCAACGTGAACACCGGGGAGCTGTTTTTT.